What follows are 15 T cell receptor beta chains derived from one specimen sequenced in a study of identical twins' blood T cells. TCRdb re-called the 5' RACE reads through MiXCR, storing one row per CDR3 protein. The sample contains roughly 380,000 distinct CDR3 sequences, about 28% of which appear only once. The sample was PBMCs. These receptors were collected from a woman aged 18-50 years in good health.

In its sample, this clonotype was seen a few times. The rearrangement joins TRBV3-1 to TRBJ1-1; a possible D gene is TRBD1 (5 bases). Trimming removed 3 bases at V and 4 bases at J, with 18 bases between. The germline gives CDR1 LGHDT, CDR2 YNNKEL (reference sequence). This CDR3 is built from 16 residues. CDR3 protein: CASSHPSGTAGTEAFF. The CDR3, as DNA: TGTGCCAGCAGCCATCCCTCGGGGACCGCGGGCACTGAAGCTTTCTTT.

This clonotype was seen a few times. This chain links TRBV20-1 with TRBJ1-1; the D is unclear. This CDR3 comprises 14 residues. Germline V gene data show CDR1 as DFQATT and CDR2 as SNEGSKA (reference sequence). The germline V and J ends were trimmed by 5 bases and 4 bases, with 17 bases remaining between them. CDR3 DNA sequence: TGCAGTGCTTCAGGCGGAGGTAGTGGCACTGAAGCTTTCTTT. This gives the protein CSASGGGSGTEAFF.

This clonotype was found a few times. The genes are TRBV12-3 or TRBV12-4 and TRBJ2-5; D is perhaps TRBD1 or TRBD2 (5 bases each). The CDR3 is 13 amino acids. V was trimmed by 1 base and J by 4 bases, leaving 7 bases between them. In DNA form, the CDR3 reads TGTGCCAGCAGTTTAGGAGGGGTAGAGACCCAGTACTTC. As protein: CASSLGGVETQYF.

This clonotype was picked up many times. The genes are TRBV29-1 and TRBJ2-3; TRBD1 aligns across 8 bases. V lost 4 bases and J lost 11; bases outside the gene matches: 2. Germline V gene sequence: CDR1 SQVTM, CDR2 ANQGSEA. CDR3 length: 10 residues. In nucleotides, the CDR3 is TGCAGCGTTGGTACAGGGGGGCAGTATTTT. It specifies CSVGTGGQYF.

As regards this clonotype: A much larger clone differs by one base, so this may be a read error. The CDR3 sequence is CASSLVTDAQYF. For the CDR3, the DNA is TGTGCCAGCAGCTTGGTGACAGATGCGCAGTATTTT. This sequence joins TRBV11-3 and TRBJ2-3; weak D call: TRBD1 (5 bases). Per germline, CDR1 SGHNT and CDR2 YENEEA. The CDR3 covers 12 residues.

The chain uses TRBV6-1 and TRBJ2-1; D is unresolved. Germline CDR1 is MNHNS and CDR2 is SASEGT. There are 11 residues in the CDR3. Here the CDR3 DNA reads TGTTCCAACAAGTGGGGTAATGAGCAGTTCTTC. Its translation is CSNKWGNEQFF.

Ten or more counts support this clonotype. The rearrangement joins TRBV20-1 to TRBJ1-2; D remains unclear. This CDR3 is built from 12 residues. V lost 4 bases to trimming and J lost 4 bases, with 10 bases between them. Germline CDR1 reads DFQATT; CDR2 reads SNEGSKA (reference sequence). The CDR3 nucleotides are TGCAGTGCTATACTGGCAGGCTATGGCTACACCTTC. It specifies CSAILAGYGYTF.

This clonotype was seen repeatedly, ten times or more. This chain connects TRBV20-1 to TRBJ1-2; the D is unclear. The ends were cut back, 3 bases at V and 8 bases at J, with 10 bases in the middle. CDR1 is DFQATT, CDR2 SNEGSKA, per germline (reference sequence). CDR3 size: 11 residues. The CDR3 sequence is CSASPFGGYTF. CDR3 bases: TGCAGTGCTAGCCCCTTCGGGGGCTACACCTTC.

The chain carries TRBV6-4 and TRBJ2-1; D assignment may be TRBD1 or TRBD2 (6 bases each). Trimming removed 3 bases at V and 4 bases at J, with 13 bases between. The V gene's germline CDR1 is MRHNA and CDR2 SNTAGT. The CDR3 has 15 amino acids. In DNA, the CDR3 is TGTGCCAGCAGTGAGGACGGGGGCCGATACAATGAGCAGTTCTTC. Translation gives CASSEDGGRYNEQFF.

A word on this clonotype: No conserved phenylalanine or tryptophan ends this CDR3, so it is likely a read error. The chain is built from TRBV19 and TRBJ2-7; 9 nucleotides agree with TRBD1. Germline lookup yields CDR1 LNHDA and CDR2 SQIVND (reference sequence). V shed 10 bases and J 3 bases; nucleotides not matched to a gene: 13. This CDR3 has 15 amino acids. DNA for the CDR3: TGTGCCACCAGGTATTCCGGGACAGGGTTCTACGAGCAGTACTCC. Amino acid sequence: CATRYSGTGFYEQYS.

The gene calls are TRBV20-1 and TRBJ2-1; TRBD2 might be the D (5 bases). The CDR3 contains 11 residues. CDR1 and CDR2 from the germline V gene are DFQATT and SNEGSKA (reference sequence). The CDR3 region has the DNA TGCAGCCTTACTAGGGCGCATGAGCAGTTCTTC. Translation gives CSLTRAHEQFF.

This clonotype was detected a few times. The gene calls are TRBV11-2 and TRBJ2-5; TRBD1 might be the D (6 bases). Germline V lookup: CDR1 SGHAT, CDR2 FQNNGV. This CDR3 contains 14 residues. The V end lost 4 bases, the J end lost 5 bases, and 14 bases lay between the germline ends. The CDR3 DNA follows: TGTGCCAGCAGCTACAGGGACCTTTTGGAGACCCAGTACTTC. Protein: CASSYRDLLETQYF.

V and J are TRBV4-3 and TRBJ1-2, with 10 bases aligning to TRBD1. There are 14 residues in the CDR3. The V segment lost 4 bases and the J segment 6 bases; nucleotides outside the gene matches: 5. Germline V gene data show CDR1 as LGHNA and CDR2 as YSLEER. The CDR3 sequence is CASSLTGGANGYTF. The CDR3 DNA is TGCGCCAGCAGCCTGACAGGGGGCGCGAATGGCTACACCTTC.

The chain carries TRBV5-6 and TRBJ2-1; TRBD2 aligns across 8 bases. The CDR3 runs 14 residues. V shed 4 bases, J shed 4 bases, and the junction held 4 bases outside the gene matches. Germline CDR1 is SGHDT and CDR2 is YYEEEE. The CDR3 is CASSAGLEYNEQFF. The CDR3 region has the DNA TGTGCCAGCAGCGCGGGACTAGAATACAATGAGCAGTTCTTC.

This clonotype was detected once. Compared with germline, one end of the junction differs, possibly owing to a read error. The rearrangement uses TRBV20-1 and TRBJ2-1; TRBD2 matches at 8 bases. Germline-derived CDR1 and CDR2 are DFQATT and SNEGSKA (reference sequence). The CDR3 is made up of 15 amino acids. Here the CDR3 reads CSAIERERSYNEQFF. DNA for the CDR3: TGCAGCGCTATAGAGCGGGAGCGCTCCTACAATGAGCAGTTCTTC.